This TCR beta chain was retrieved from a study of blood T cell repertoires in COVID-19. This clone was seen only once. The table came from immunoSEQ multiplex PCR; TCRdb's copy has only in-frame clones and leaves some out. The table has about 120,000 clones, over 70% seen once. This clonotype originated in a woman between 70 and 85 years old with acute or convalescent COVID-19. Input material: peripheral blood.

The CDR3 DNA is TGTGCCACCAGCAGGAGGCGAGCGGGTGAGACCCAGTACTTC. Its protein product is CATSRRRAGETQYF. The chain has TRBV15 and TRBJ2-5, with D perhaps TRBD2 (6 bases). The CDR3 runs 14 residues. V was cut by 3 bases and J by 5 bases, with 13 bases left in between. In germline, CDR1 is LNHNV, CDR2 YYDKDF (reference sequence).